Detailed here is one T cell receptor beta chain. The CDR3 runs to 16 residues. Germline V gene data show CDR1 as DFQATT and CDR2 as SNEGSKA (reference sequence). V lost 3 bases and J 8 bases, leaving 25 bases between the germline ends. The sample originates from a study of blood T cell repertoires in COVID-19. The protocol was immunoSEQ multiplex PCR, while the TCRdb copy is restricted to in-frame clones and leaves out a portion. Found here are about 260,000 clones, 84% of them singletons; the top ten hold 3.5% to 5%. Sequencing was performed on peripheral blood. The TCR originated in a man aged 55 to 70 with acute or convalescent COVID-19. The rearrangement links TRBV20-1 to TRBJ1-2; TRBD1 might be the D (5 bases). CDR3 sequence (DNA): TGCAGTGCTAGTGCTATATCGGACAACGCCCGTCGGGGCTACACCTTC. Its translation is CSASAISDNARRGYTF.